The 32 T cell receptor beta chains below come from one sample, sequenced in a study of blood T cell repertoires in COVID-19. Measured with immunoSEQ multiplex PCR; TCRdb has only the in-frame clones, and not every one. The sample lists more than 50,000 clones, roughly four fifths occurring once. The sample taken for sequencing was peripheral blood. These receptors came from a woman of 80 years or more with acute or convalescent COVID-19.

V gene TRBV14 combines with J gene TRBJ1-5, with D hard to call. With 4 bases removed from V and 0 bases from J, the gap between germline ends came to 10 bases. The CDR3 spans 15 residues. CDR1 and CDR2 from the germline V gene are SGHDN and FVKESK. In DNA, the CDR3 is TGTGCCAGCAGCCTTTCTTCCGGTAGCAATCAGCCCCAGCATTTT. As protein: CASSLSSGSNQPQHF.

This clone was detected many times. V is TRBV6-5 and J is TRBJ2-7; 11 bases map to TRBD2. The junction had 2 bases not matched to a gene; V was cut back by 2 bases and J by 2 bases. Per germline, CDR1 MNHEY and CDR2 SVGAGI. The CDR3 runs to 15 residues. CDR3 residues: CASSYETSGAYEQYF. As DNA, the CDR3 is TGTGCCAGCAGTTACGAGACTAGCGGGGCCTACGAGCAGTACTTC.

The gene calls are TRBV9 and TRBJ1-5, with TRBD1 matching 7 bases. From germline, CDR1 is SGDLS and CDR2 YYNGEE. This CDR3 region has 15 residues. V lost 4 bases and J lost 6; bases outside the gene matches: 10. CDR3 nucleotide sequence: TGTGCCAGCAGCCATTCAGCAGGGGGGAGTCAGCCCCAGCATTTT. Its protein is CASSHSAGGSQPQHF.

The chain is built from TRBV6-5 and TRBJ1-5; perhaps TRBD1 as D (6 bases). V shed 9 bases and J shed 6 bases, with 21 bases lying between them. This CDR3 contains 15 residues. In germline, CDR1 is MNHEY, CDR2 SVGAGI. The CDR3 coding sequence is TGTGCCAGTAATGAGGTGGGGGCTCAGGGTCAGCCCCAGCATTTT. It is translated as CASNEVGAQGQPQHF.

Only a few counts were recorded for this clone. The chain employs TRBV7-2 and TRBJ2-7; D uncertain. Germline CDR1 reads SGHTA; CDR2 reads FQGNSA. The CDR3 has 15 amino acids. V lost 1 base and J 0 bases, leaving 10 bases between the germline ends. The CDR3 is CASSLGPVDSYEQYF. Here the CDR3 DNA reads TGTGCCAGCAGCTTAGGGCCTGTCGACTCCTACGAGCAGTACTTC.

The V call is TRBV19, the J call TRBJ1-5; 8 positions agree with TRBD1. This CDR3 is 12 amino acids long. V lost 10 bases to trimming and J lost 6 bases; unmatched junction nucleotides: 5. Germline CDR1 is LNHDA and CDR2 is SQIVND (reference sequence). CDR3 DNA: TGTGCCACGACAGGGGTGGGTCAGCCCCAGCATTTT. Translated: CATTGVGQPQHF.

V usage is TRBV2 and J usage is TRBJ1-5, with TRBD1 matching 8 bases. The germline V gene encodes CDR1 SNHLY and CDR2 FYNNEI. The V gene end was trimmed by 1 base and the J gene end by 11 bases; junction bases not matched to a gene: 4. The CDR3 length is 13 residues. The CDR3 loop reads CASSEGTGRSQHF. Written as DNA, the CDR3 is TGTGCCAGCAGTGAAGGGACAGGGAGGTCCCAGCATTTT.

With respect to this clone: Germline is not matched at one junction end, which may reflect a read error. This chain uses TRBV11-2 with TRBJ1-2; D gene uncertain. Germline V CDR1 and CDR2: SGHAT, FQNNGV. The CDR3 runs to 14 residues. CDR3 nucleotide sequence: TGTGCCAGCAGCCTAGAAGCGGTGAACTATGGCTACACCTTC. Amino acids: CASSLEAVNYGYTF.

The chain joins TRBV7-2 to TRBJ1-1; D not resolved. CDR3 length: 13 residues. Trimming removed 0 bases from V and 2 bases from J, with 4 bases in between. Germline CDR1 SGHTA, CDR2 FQGNSA. CDR3 nucleotide sequence: TGTGCCAGCAGCTTAGCGCGCAACACTGAAGCTTTCTTT. The encoded protein is CASSLARNTEAFF.

In its sample, this clone was seen a few times. V gene TRBV3-1 (or the pseudogene TRBV3-2) combines with J gene TRBJ2-3, with TRBD1 matching 10 bases. Germline V gene data show CDR1 as LGHDT and CDR2 as YNNKEL (reference sequence). V lost 1 base to trimming and J lost 6 bases; unmatched junction nucleotides: 1. This CDR3 region has 14 residues. The CDR3 loop is CASSQGTGGDTQYF. The CDR3 bases are TGTGCCAGCAGCCAAGGGACAGGGGGGGATACGCAGTATTTT.

This clone was seen a few times. The V gene is TRBV19, the J gene TRBJ1-5, with 9 positions matching TRBD1. The CDR3 is 14 amino acids. The junction had 7 bases not matched to a gene; V was cut back by 7 bases and J by 6 bases. Germline CDR1 reads LNHDA; CDR2 reads SQIVND (reference sequence). The CDR3 nucleotides are TGTGCCAGTACCCCGGGACAGGGTTCTCAGCCCCAGCATTTT. Translating gives CASTPGQGSQPQHF.

The chain combines TRBV19 with TRBJ1-1, with TRBD1 identical over 9 bases. The V and J ends lost 9 bases and 2 bases, in that order; junction bases with no gene match: 10. CDR1 and CDR2 (germline): LNHDA, SQIVND (reference sequence). The CDR3 has 15 residues. The CDR3 spells CASRIPGQGNTEAFF. As DNA, the CDR3 is TGTGCCAGCAGAATTCCGGGACAGGGAAACACTGAAGCTTTCTTT.

The chain joins TRBV18 to TRBJ2-5; D unresolved. Germline V lookup: CDR1 KGHSH, CDR2 LQKENI. The V end lost 3 bases, the J end lost 2 bases, and 4 bases lay between the germline ends. The CDR3 sequence is 12 residues long. The CDR3 sequence: CASSPEQETQYF. In nucleotides, the CDR3 is TGTGCCAGCTCACCCGAGCAAGAGACCCAGTACTTC.

This chain connects TRBV18 to TRBJ1-2; 8 nucleotides agree with TRBD1. With 3 bases clipped from V and 5 bases from J, the junction kept 8 bases outside the gene matches. This CDR3 is built from 15 residues. Looked up from germline, CDR1 is KGHSH and CDR2 is LQKENI. CDR3 nucleotides: TGTGCCAGCTCACCCCCAGGGGGCGTGGGTTATGGCTACACCTTC. It is translated as CASSPPGGVGYGYTF.

V gene TRBV5-6 combines with J gene TRBJ1-4; the match to TRBD1 covers 9 bases. Trimming cost V 4 bases and J 7 bases; bases outside gene matches: 8. Germline loops: CDR1 SGHDT, CDR2 YYEEEE. The CDR3 consists of 15 residues. DNA of the CDR3: TGTGCCAGCAGCACAAACAGGGGGCTTGGTGAAAAACTGTTTTTT. It yields the protein CASSTNRGLGEKLFF.

Regarding this clone: Additional DNA sequences in this sample encode the identical CDR3. The genes are TRBV12-5 and TRBJ1-2; D perhaps matches TRBD1 (5 bases). V lost 1 base, J lost 4 bases, and 7 bases lay in between. CDR1 is LGHNT and CDR2 is FRNRAP in the germline V gene. The CDR3 extends over 13 amino acids. The CDR3 protein is CASGLGQGYGYTF. For the CDR3, the DNA is TGTGCTAGTGGTTTGGGTCAGGGCTATGGCTACACCTTC.

The V call is TRBV11-2, the J call TRBJ1-5; D not certain. The length of the CDR3 is 15 residues. Trimming stripped 5 bases from V and 0 bases from J, with 11 bases between. Germline lookup yields CDR1 SGHAT and CDR2 FQNNGV. The CDR3 DNA reads TGTGCCAGCAGCGAAGACTACAATAGCAATCAGCCCCAGCATTTT. It is translated as CASSEDYNSNQPQHF.

V usage is TRBV11-2 and J usage is TRBJ2-1; TRBD2 matches at 12 bases. V lost 5 bases and J lost 6; bases outside the gene matches: 8. The length of the CDR3 is 16 residues. Per the germline V gene, CDR1 is SGHAT and CDR2 is FQNNGV. The CDR3 nucleotides read TGTGCCAGCAGCCCGCGACTAGCGGGAGCCGGCAATGAGCAGTTCTTC. Its protein product is CASSPRLAGAGNEQFF.

The J gene is TRBJ2-5, the V gene TRBV3-1 (or the pseudogene TRBV3-2); 7 bases agree with TRBD2. The CDR3 is made up of 13 amino acids. After removal of 6 bases from V and 4 bases from J, the junction contained 5 bases not matched to a gene. The germline V gene has CDR1 LGHDT and CDR2 YNNKEL (reference sequence). The chain's CDR3 is CASRVGGLETQYF. The CDR3 DNA follows: TGTGCCAGCAGGGTCGGGGGGTTAGAGACCCAGTACTTC.

The CDR3 DNA reads as TGCGCCAGCAGCCGGACAGGCGGCGCGGACACTGAAGCTTTCTTT. As protein: CASSRTGGADTEAFF. This rearrangement joins TRBV4-3 to TRBJ1-1; 7 positions agree with TRBD1. Per germline, CDR1 LGHNA and CDR2 YSLEER. There are 15 residues in the CDR3. The junction had 8 bases not matched to a gene; V was cut back by 4 bases and J by 3 bases.

The chain uses TRBV2 and TRBJ2-5; possible D gene TRBD2, 6 bases. Germline CDR1 reads SNHLY; CDR2 reads FYNNEI. This CDR3 contains 14 residues. Trimming stripped 0 bases from V and 5 bases from J, with 10 bases between. The DNA for the CDR3 is TGTGCCAGCAGTGAAGCACGGGGGAGGGAGACCCAGTACTTC. Protein sequence: CASSEARGRETQYF.

The chain carries TRBV24-1 and TRBJ2-2; 9 bases line up with TRBD1. Losses at the gene ends were 7 bases for V and 4 bases for J; bases not matched to a gene: 6. CDR3 length: 15 amino acids. From germline, CDR1 is KGHDR and CDR2 SFDVKD. CDR3 nucleotides: TGTGCCACCAGCGACAGGACAGGGGTCACCGGGGAGCTGTTTTTT. This gives the protein CATSDRTGVTGELFF.

This clone was observed a handful of times. This sequence joins TRBV30 and TRBJ2-5; D is ambiguous. Germline V gene sequence: CDR1 GTSNPN, CDR2 SVGIG (reference sequence). CDR3 length equals 12 residues. Trimming took 2 bases from V and 5 from J, leaving 9 bases between them. CDR3 bases: TGTGCCTGGAGTAGTGGCCAGGAGACCCAGTACTTC. Translation: CAWSSGQETQYF.

V gene TRBV6-5 combines with J gene TRBJ2-7, with 7 nucleotides matching TRBD2. Per germline, CDR1 MNHEY and CDR2 SVGAGI. CDR3 length equals 16 residues. Unmatched junction bases numbered 8, after V lost 0 bases and J lost 3 bases. CDR3 region: CASSYSRTRRDYEQYF. In DNA, the CDR3 is TGTGCCAGCAGTTACTCGCGGACTAGACGAGACTACGAGCAGTACTTC.

This chain connects TRBV9 to TRBJ2-2; TRBD1 aligns across 9 bases. V dropped 3 bases and J dropped 4; count of bases not matched to a gene: 16. This CDR3 comprises 19 residues. Germline lookup yields CDR1 SGDLS and CDR2 YYNGEE. DNA of the CDR3: TGTGCCAGCAGCGACATAGGGGACAGGGTCCTAGTAAGCACCGGGGAGCTGTTTTTT. Amino acid sequence: CASSDIGDRVLVSTGELFF. The full variable domain, completed using reference TRBV9 and TRBJ2-2, is DSGVTQTPKHLITATGQRVTLRCSPRSGDLSVYWYQQSLDQGLQFLIQYYNGEERAKGNILERFSAQQFPDLHSELNLSSLELGDSALYFCASSDIGDRVLVSTGELFFGEGSRLTVL.

The chain employs TRBV6-2 or TRBV6-3 and TRBJ1-1; TRBD1 aligns across 10 bases. CDR1 and CDR2 from the germline V gene are MNHEY and SVGEGT. Trimming took 2 bases from V and 6 from J; bases not matched to a gene: 9. The CDR3 extends over 16 amino acids. CDR3 DNA: TGTGCCAGCAGTTACCTTACAAGACAGGGGGCGGCTGAAGCTTTCTTT. As protein: CASSYLTRQGAAEAFF.

This chain connects TRBV9 to TRBJ2-1; TRBD1 matches at 7 bases. The CDR3 is made up of 15 amino acids. J was trimmed by 10 bases and V by 0 bases; bases with no gene match: 10. The germline gives CDR1 SGDLS, CDR2 YYNGEE. CDR3: CASSVEGLQGREQFF. Here the CDR3 DNA reads TGTGCCAGCAGCGTAGAGGGCCTACAGGGGCGGGAGCAGTTCTTC.

The chain has TRBV5-1 and TRBJ1-2; TRBD1 might be the D (6 bases). V gave up 1 base and J gave up 4 bases, with 8 bases separating them. Germline CDR1 and CDR2: SGHRS and YFSETQ. CDR3 size: 13 residues. The CDR3 DNA sequence: TGCGCCAGCAGCTTGAAACAGGGCTATGGCTACACCTTC. It is translated as CASSLKQGYGYTF.

The CDR3 sequence: CASSPDTEQYF. CDR3 sequence (DNA): TGCGCCAGCAGTCCAGATACCGAGCAGTACTTC. The chain links TRBV10-2 to TRBJ2-7, with D unresolved. This CDR3 is 11 amino acids long. Germline lookup yields CDR1 WSHSY and CDR2 SAAADI. Trimming stripped 5 bases from V and 6 bases from J, with 8 bases between.

This chain links TRBV11-2 with TRBJ2-7; 10 positions agree with TRBD2. The CDR3 consists of 14 residues. Germline CDR1 and CDR2: SGHAT and FQNNGV. V gave up 2 bases and J gave up 2 bases; unmatched junction bases: 0. The CDR3 region is CASSLTSGAYEQYF. The CDR3 nucleotides read TGTGCCAGCAGCTTAACTAGCGGGGCCTACGAGCAGTACTTC.

J is TRBJ1-1 and V is TRBV15; 7 bases fit TRBD1. Germline trimming cut 5 bases from V and 5 bases from J; bases unmatched to any gene: 11. This CDR3 is built from 15 residues. The germline V gene has CDR1 LNHNV and CDR2 YYDKDF (reference sequence). The CDR3 protein is CATSPSRQGFTEAFF. As DNA, the CDR3 is TGTGCCACCAGCCCTAGTAGACAGGGTTTTACTGAAGCTTTCTTT.

CDR3 protein: CASSSSEASYEQYF. CDR3 nucleotide sequence: TGTGCCAGCAGTTCTTCCGAAGCGTCCTACGAGCAGTACTTC. V is TRBV6-6 and J is TRBJ2-7; D is undetermined. This CDR3 comprises 14 residues. Germline V gene sequence: CDR1 MNHNY, CDR2 SVGAGI (reference sequence). V dropped 4 bases and J dropped 1 base, with 11 bases sitting between them.